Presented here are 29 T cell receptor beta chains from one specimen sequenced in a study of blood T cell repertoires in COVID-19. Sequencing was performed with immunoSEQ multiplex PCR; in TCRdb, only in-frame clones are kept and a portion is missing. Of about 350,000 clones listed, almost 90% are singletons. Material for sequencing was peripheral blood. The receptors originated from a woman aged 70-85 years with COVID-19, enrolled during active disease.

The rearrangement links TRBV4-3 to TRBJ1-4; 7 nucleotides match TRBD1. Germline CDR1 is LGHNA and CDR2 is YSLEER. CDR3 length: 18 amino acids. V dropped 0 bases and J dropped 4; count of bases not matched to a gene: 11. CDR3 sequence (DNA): TGCGCCAGCAGCCAAGACGGAGGCAGGGGGTCCTTTAATGAAAAACTGTTTTTT. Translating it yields CASSQDGGRGSFNEKLFF.

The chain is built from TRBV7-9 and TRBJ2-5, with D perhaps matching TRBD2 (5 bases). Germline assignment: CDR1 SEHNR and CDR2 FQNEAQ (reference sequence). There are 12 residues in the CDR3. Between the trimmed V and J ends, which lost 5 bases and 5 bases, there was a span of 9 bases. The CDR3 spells CASSRRGETQYF. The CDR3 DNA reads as TGTGCCAGCAGCAGGAGAGGGGAGACCCAGTACTTC.

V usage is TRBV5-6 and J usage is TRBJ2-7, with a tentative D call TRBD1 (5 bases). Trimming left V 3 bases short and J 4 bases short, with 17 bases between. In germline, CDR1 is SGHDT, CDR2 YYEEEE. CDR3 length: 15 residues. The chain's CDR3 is CASSSDTYNLYEQYF. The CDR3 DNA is TGTGCCAGCAGCTCGGACACTTACAACTTATACGAGCAGTACTTC.

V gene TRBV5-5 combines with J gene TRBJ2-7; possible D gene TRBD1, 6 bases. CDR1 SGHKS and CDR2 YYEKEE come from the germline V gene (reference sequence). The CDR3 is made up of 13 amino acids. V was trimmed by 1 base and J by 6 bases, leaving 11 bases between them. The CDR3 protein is CASSLTGFGEQYF. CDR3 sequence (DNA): TGTGCCAGCAGCTTGACAGGGTTTGGCGAGCAGTACTTC.

The CDR3 nucleotides read TGTGCCAGCAGTTACTCCAACAATCAGCCCCAGCATTTT. Protein: CASSYSNNQPQHF. This chain links TRBV6-2 or TRBV6-3 with TRBJ1-5; D gene uncertain. Germline V CDR1 and CDR2: MNHEY, SVGEGT. The V end was cut by 0 bases, the J end by 3 bases, with 3 bases between. The CDR3 consists of 13 residues.

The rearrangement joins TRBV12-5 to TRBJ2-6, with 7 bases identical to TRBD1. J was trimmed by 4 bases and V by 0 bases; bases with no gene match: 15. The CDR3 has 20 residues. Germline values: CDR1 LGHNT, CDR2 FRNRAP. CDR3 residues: CASGLVPDGTVVVGANVLTF. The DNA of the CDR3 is TGTGCTAGTGGTTTGGTACCGGACGGGACAGTCGTAGTAGGGGCCAACGTCCTGACTTTC.

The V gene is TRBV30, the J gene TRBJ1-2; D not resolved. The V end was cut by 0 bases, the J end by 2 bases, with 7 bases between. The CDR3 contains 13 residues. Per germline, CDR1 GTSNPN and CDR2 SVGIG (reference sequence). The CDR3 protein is CAWSVLPNYGYTF. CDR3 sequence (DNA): TGTGCCTGGAGTGTACTCCCCAACTATGGCTACACCTTC.

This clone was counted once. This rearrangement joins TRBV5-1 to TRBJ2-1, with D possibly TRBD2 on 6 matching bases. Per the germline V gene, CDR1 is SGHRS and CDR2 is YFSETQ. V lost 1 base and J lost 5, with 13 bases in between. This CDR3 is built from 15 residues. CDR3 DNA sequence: TGCGCCAGCAGCTTGAGTCCGGGAGCAAACAATGAGCAGTTCTTC. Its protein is CASSLSPGANNEQFF.

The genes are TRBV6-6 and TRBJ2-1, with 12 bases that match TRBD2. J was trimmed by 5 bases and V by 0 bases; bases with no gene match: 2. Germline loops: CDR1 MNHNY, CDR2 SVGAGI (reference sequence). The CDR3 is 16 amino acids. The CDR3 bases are TGTGCCAGCAGTTACTCTCCTAGCGGGGGGGACAATGAGCAGTTCTTC. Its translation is CASSYSPSGGDNEQFF.

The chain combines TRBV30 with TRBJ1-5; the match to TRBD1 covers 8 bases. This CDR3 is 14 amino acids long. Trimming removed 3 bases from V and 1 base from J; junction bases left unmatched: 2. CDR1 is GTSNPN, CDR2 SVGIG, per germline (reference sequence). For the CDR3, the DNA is TGTGCCTGGAGGCGGACAGGGAGCAATCAGCCCCAGCATTTT. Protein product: CAWRRTGSNQPQHF.

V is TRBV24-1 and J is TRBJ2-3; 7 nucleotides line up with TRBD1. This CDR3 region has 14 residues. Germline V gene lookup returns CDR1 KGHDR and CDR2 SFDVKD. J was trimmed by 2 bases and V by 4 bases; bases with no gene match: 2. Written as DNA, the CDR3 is TGTGCCACCAGTGACAGGGGGAACACAGATACGCAGTATTTT. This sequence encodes CATSDRGNTDTQYF.

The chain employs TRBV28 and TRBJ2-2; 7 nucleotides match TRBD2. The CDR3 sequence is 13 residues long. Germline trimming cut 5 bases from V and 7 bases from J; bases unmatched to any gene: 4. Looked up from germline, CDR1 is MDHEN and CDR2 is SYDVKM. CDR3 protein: CASSPGGYGELFF. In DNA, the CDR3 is TGTGCCAGCAGTCCCGGGGGGTACGGGGAGCTGTTTTTT.

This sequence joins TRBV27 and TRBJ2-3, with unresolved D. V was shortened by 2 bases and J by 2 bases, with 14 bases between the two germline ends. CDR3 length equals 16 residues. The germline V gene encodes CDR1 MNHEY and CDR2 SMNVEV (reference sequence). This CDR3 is CASSLTYQDNTDTQYF. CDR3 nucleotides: TGTGCCAGCAGTTTAACCTATCAAGATAACACAGATACGCAGTATTTT.

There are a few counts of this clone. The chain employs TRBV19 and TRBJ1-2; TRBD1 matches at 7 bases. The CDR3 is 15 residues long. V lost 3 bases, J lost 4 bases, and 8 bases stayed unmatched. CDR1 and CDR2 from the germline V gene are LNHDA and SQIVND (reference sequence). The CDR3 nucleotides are TGTGCCAGTAGTATGTCGCGAACAGGGGCCTATGGCTACACCTTC. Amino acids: CASSMSRTGAYGYTF.

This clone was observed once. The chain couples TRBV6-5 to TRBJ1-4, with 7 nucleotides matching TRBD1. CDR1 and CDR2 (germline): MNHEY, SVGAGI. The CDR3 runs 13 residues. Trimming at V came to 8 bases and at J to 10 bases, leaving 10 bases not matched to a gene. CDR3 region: CASGGTEKGKLFF. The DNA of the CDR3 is TGTGCCAGCGGGGGGACAGAAAAAGGAAAACTGTTTTTT.

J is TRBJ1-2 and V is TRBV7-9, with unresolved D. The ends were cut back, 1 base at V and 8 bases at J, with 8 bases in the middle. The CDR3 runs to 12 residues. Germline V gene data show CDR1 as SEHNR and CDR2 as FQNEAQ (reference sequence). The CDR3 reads CASSLDIWGYTF. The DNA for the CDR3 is TGTGCCAGCAGCTTAGACATTTGGGGCTACACCTTC.

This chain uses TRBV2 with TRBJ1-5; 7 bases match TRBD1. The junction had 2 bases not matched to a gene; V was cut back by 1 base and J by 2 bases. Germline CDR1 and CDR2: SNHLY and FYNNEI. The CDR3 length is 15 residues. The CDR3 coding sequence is TGTGCCAGCAGTGAAGGGCAGGGGGGCAATCAGCCCCAGCATTTT. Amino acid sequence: CASSEGQGGNQPQHF. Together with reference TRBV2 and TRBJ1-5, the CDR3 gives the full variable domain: EPEVTQTPSHQVTQMGQEVILRCVPISNHLYFYWYRQILGQKVEFLVSFYNNEISEKSEIFDDQFSVERPDGSNFTLKIRSTKLEDSAMYFCASSEGQGGNQPQHFGDGTRLSIL.

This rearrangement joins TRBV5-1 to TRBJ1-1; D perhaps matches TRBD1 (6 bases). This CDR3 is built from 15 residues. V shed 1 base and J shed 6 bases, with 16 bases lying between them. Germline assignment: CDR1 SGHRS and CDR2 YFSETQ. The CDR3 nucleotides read TGCGCCAGCAGCTTGAGCCTGGGGGCGGGCGCTGAAGCTTTCTTT. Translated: CASSLSLGAGAEAFF.

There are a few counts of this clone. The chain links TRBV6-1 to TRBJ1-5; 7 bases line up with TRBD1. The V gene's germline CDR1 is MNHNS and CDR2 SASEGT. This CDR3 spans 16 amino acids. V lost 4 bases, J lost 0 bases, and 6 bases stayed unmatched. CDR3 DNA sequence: TGTGCCAGCAGTGGACAGGGCGAAGTTAGCAATCAGCCCCAGCATTTT. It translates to CASSGQGEVSNQPQHF.

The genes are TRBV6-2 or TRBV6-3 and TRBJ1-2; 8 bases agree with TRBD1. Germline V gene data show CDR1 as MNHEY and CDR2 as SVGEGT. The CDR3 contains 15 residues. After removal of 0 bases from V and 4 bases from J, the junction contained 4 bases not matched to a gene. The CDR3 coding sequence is TGTGCCAGCAGTTACTCGGGACAGGCCACCTATGGCTACACCTTC. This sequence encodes CASSYSGQATYGYTF.

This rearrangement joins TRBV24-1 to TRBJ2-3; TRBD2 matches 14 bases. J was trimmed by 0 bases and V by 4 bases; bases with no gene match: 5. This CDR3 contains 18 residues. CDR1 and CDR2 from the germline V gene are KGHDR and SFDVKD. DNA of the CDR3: TGTGCCACCAGTGAGACTAGCGGGGGGGCCGTGAGCACAGATACGCAGTATTTT. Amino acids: CATSETSGGAVSTDTQYF.

The CDR3 loop reads CASSLNGTGSHSPLHF. DNA of the CDR3: TGCGCCAGCAGTTTAAATGGGACAGGGTCACATTCACCCCTCCACTTT. This chain links TRBV23-1 with TRBJ1-6; 9 nucleotides align to TRBD1. TRBV23-1 is an open reading frame, and its role is uncertain. The CDR3 contains 16 residues. Trimming cost V 5 bases and J 8 bases; bases outside gene matches: 10.

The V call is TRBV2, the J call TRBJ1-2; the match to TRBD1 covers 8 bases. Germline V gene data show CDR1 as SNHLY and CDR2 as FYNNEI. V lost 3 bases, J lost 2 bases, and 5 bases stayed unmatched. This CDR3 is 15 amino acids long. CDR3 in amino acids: CASSEGTGFNYGYTF. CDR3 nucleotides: TGTGCCAGCAGTGAGGGGACAGGCTTCAACTATGGCTACACCTTC.

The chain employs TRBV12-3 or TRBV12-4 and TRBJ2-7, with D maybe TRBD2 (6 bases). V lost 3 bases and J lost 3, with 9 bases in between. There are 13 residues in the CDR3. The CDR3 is CASSLGTLYEQYF. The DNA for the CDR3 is TGTGCCAGCAGTTTGGGGACTCTCTACGAGCAGTACTTC.

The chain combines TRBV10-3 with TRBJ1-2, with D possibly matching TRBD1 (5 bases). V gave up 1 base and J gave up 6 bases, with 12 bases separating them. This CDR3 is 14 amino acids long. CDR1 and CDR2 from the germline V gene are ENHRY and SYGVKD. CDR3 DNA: TGTGCCATCAGTGAGTTTGGAGGGGTAAATGGCTACACCTTC. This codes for CAISEFGGVNGYTF.

This CDR3 is CASSSPREQYF. DNA of the CDR3: TGTGCCAGCAGTTCCCCCCGCGAGCAGTACTTC. The chain employs TRBV28 and TRBJ2-7; D remains unclear. CDR1 and CDR2 from the germline V gene are MDHEN and SYDVKM. The CDR3 loop spans 11 amino acids. V dropped 4 bases and J dropped 6 bases, with 7 bases sitting between them.

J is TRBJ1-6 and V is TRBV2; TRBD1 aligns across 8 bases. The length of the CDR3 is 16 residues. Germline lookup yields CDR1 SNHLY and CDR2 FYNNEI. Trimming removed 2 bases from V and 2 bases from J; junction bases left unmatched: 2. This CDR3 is CASSENRGTYNSPLHF. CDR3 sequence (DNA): TGTGCCAGCAGTGAAAACAGGGGGACCTATAATTCACCCCTCCACTTT.

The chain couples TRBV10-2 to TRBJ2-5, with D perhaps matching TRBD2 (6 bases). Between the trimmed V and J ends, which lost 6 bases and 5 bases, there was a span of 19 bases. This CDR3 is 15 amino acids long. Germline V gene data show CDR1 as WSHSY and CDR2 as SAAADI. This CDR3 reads CASRNRRQSGETQYF. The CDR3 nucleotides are TGCGCCAGCAGGAATAGGAGGCAGAGCGGGGAGACCCAGTACTTC.

The CDR3 sequence is CASSLTGVDTQYF. The CDR3 coding sequence is TGTGCCAGCAGCTTGACAGGGGTAGATACGCAGTATTTT. The chain couples TRBV7-3 to TRBJ2-3; 8 positions agree with TRBD1. The germline V gene encodes CDR1 SGHTA and CDR2 FQGTGA. The CDR3 totals 13 residues. V dropped 3 bases and J dropped 5; count of bases not matched to a gene: 1. Full variable domain (missing parts from reference TRBV7-3 and TRBJ2-3): GAGVSQTPSNKVTEKGKYVELRCDPISGHTALYWYRQSLGQGPEFLIYFQGTGAADDSGLPNDRFFAVRPEGSVSTLKIQRTERGDSAVYLCASSLTGVDTQYFGPGTRLTVL.